These T cell receptor beta chains were read from a single sample in a study of blood T cells in healthy people across ages. TCRdb itself ran the 5' RACE reads through MiXCR, one entry per CDR3 protein. The data show about 1,600,000 distinct CDR3 sequences, approximately 38% seen once. The specimen was blood. Receptor source: a woman aged 18-29 years in good health. Both conserved end residues are part of each CDR3. A D gene is named only where the DNA matches it firmly. Rows may omit the clone size; those that give it use once, few, many or a size class.

j_call: TRBJ2-1
d_call: -
clone_size: -
v_call: TRBV5-1
cdr3_nt: TGCGCCAGCAGCTTGGACTGGAGCTCCTACAATGAGCAGTTCTTC
cdr3_aa: CASSLDWSSYNEQFF

j_call: TRBJ1-2
d_call: -
clone_size: -
v_call: TRBV4-2
cdr3_nt: TGTGCTAGCAGCCAAGAGTGGCGACAGGTCGAAGGCTACACCTTC
cdr3_aa: CASSQEWRQVEGYTF

j_call: TRBJ1-5
d_call: -
clone_size: -
v_call: TRBV28
cdr3_nt: TGTGCCAGCAGTCCAGAGAGAAATCAGCCCCAGCATTTT
cdr3_aa: CASSPERNQPQHF

j_call: TRBJ2-7
d_call: -
clone_size: -
v_call: TRBV6-4
cdr3_nt: TGTGCCAGCAGCCTCCGGGGGAGCGGCTCCTACAATGAGCAGTACTTC
cdr3_aa: CASSLRGSGSYNEQYF

j_call: TRBJ1-5
d_call: TRBD1
clone_size: -
v_call: TRBV20-1
cdr3_nt: TGCAGTGCAAGACAGGGAGGTGGTCAGCCCCAGCATTTT
cdr3_aa: CSARQGGGQPQHF

j_call: TRBJ2-7
d_call: TRBD2
clone_size: -
v_call: TRBV3-1
cdr3_nt: TGTGCCAGCAGCCACACCCTAGGACGTGTGCGCGGGAGGGGATACGAGCAGTACTTC
cdr3_aa: CASSHTLGRVRGRGYEQYF

j_call: TRBJ2-7
d_call: -
clone_size: few
v_call: TRBV4-1
cdr3_nt: TGCGCCAGCAGCCAAATTTCAGGCTCCTACAATGAGCAGTACTTC
cdr3_aa: CASSQISGSYNEQYF

j_call: TRBJ1-3
d_call: -
clone_size: -
v_call: TRBV7-2
cdr3_nt: TGTGCCAGCAGCTGGGGGACAATGTGGGACACCATATATTTT
cdr3_aa: CASSWGTMWDTIYF

j_call: TRBJ2-3
d_call: TRBD1
clone_size: -
v_call: TRBV10-3
cdr3_nt: TGTGCCATCAAAGACAGGGCAGGTACAGATACGCAGTATTTT
cdr3_aa: CAIKDRAGTDTQYF

j_call: TRBJ2-7
d_call: -
clone_size: -
v_call: TRBV29-1
cdr3_nt: TGCAGCGTTGAGCAAAGCTACTCCTACGAGCAGTACTTC
cdr3_aa: CSVEQSYSYEQYF

j_call: TRBJ2-5
d_call: TRBD2
clone_size: many
v_call: TRBV29-1
cdr3_nt: TGCAGCGCGCGTTCTAGCGGGAGGGAGACCCAGTACTTC
cdr3_aa: CSARSSGRETQYF

j_call: TRBJ2-1
d_call: TRBD1
clone_size: many
v_call: TRBV27
cdr3_nt: TGTGCCAGCAGCGGACAGGGCTCCTACAATGAGCAGTTCTTC
cdr3_aa: CASSGQGSYNEQFF

j_call: TRBJ2-7
d_call: -
clone_size: -
v_call: TRBV5-1
cdr3_nt: TGCGCCAGCTGGGCAGGACAGCTCCCCTACGAGCAGTACTTC
cdr3_aa: CASWAGQLPYEQYF

j_call: TRBJ2-3
d_call: TRBD2
clone_size: -
v_call: TRBV2
cdr3_nt: TGTGCCAGCAGGGGGAGTTCTAGCGGGAGCACAGATACGCAGTATTTT
cdr3_aa: CASRGSSSGSTDTQYF

j_call: TRBJ1-5
d_call: -
clone_size: -
v_call: TRBV11-2
cdr3_nt: TGTGCCAGCAGCTTAGGGGGGGCGCGGCAGCCCCAGCATTTT
cdr3_aa: CASSLGGARQPQHF

j_call: TRBJ2-3
d_call: -
clone_size: -
v_call: TRBV6-6
cdr3_nt: TGTGCCAGCAGTTACGATCGGGACCGACCTAGCACAGATACGCAGTATTTT
cdr3_aa: CASSYDRDRPSTDTQYF

j_call: TRBJ2-5
d_call: -
clone_size: -
v_call: TRBV6-6
cdr3_nt: TGTGCCAGCAGTTTCTCCCCCTCGAATGAGCAGTACTTC
cdr3_aa: CASSFSPSNEQYF

j_call: TRBJ2-7
d_call: -
clone_size: -
v_call: TRBV7-2
cdr3_nt: TGTGCCGGCAGCTTATCGACAGGCACCACCGAGCAGTACTTC
cdr3_aa: CAGSLSTGTTEQYF

j_call: TRBJ2-1
d_call: TRBD1
clone_size: -
v_call: TRBV12-3/TRBV12-4
cdr3_nt: TGTGCCAGCAGCCCGACGGCGGACAGGGAGAAATACAATGAGCAGTTCTTC
cdr3_aa: CASSPTADREKYNEQFF

j_call: TRBJ1-1
d_call: -
clone_size: -
v_call: TRBV7-6
cdr3_nt: TGTGCCAGCAGCTTCTCCAGGGTGGGGTCTGAAGCTTTCTTT
cdr3_aa: CASSFSRVGSEAFF

j_call: TRBJ2-7
d_call: -
clone_size: few
v_call: TRBV5-6
cdr3_nt: TGTGCCAGCAGCTTGGGCAGCTCGGTTCAGGTCTACCCTTACGAGCAGTACTTC
cdr3_aa: CASSLGSSVQVYPYEQYF

j_call: TRBJ1-2
d_call: TRBD1
clone_size: once
v_call: TRBV20-1
cdr3_nt: TGCAGTGCTTCCCTACAGGGGGTGGCCTATGGCTACACCTTC
cdr3_aa: CSASLQGVAYGYTF

j_call: TRBJ1-1
d_call: -
clone_size: -
v_call: TRBV5-1
cdr3_nt: TGCGCCAGCAGCTCCAACTTGAACACTGAAGCTTTCTTT
cdr3_aa: CASSSNLNTEAFF

j_call: TRBJ2-7
d_call: TRBD2
clone_size: -
v_call: TRBV20-1
cdr3_nt: TGCGGTGCTGGACCCAGCGGGAGTCGAAACAATGAGCAGTACTTC
cdr3_aa: CGAGPSGSRNNEQYF

j_call: TRBJ2-1
d_call: TRBD2
clone_size: few
v_call: TRBV29-1
cdr3_nt: TGCAGCGTCGACGAGGGTCTAGCGGTTTACAATGAGCAGTTCTTC
cdr3_aa: CSVDEGLAVYNEQFF

j_call: TRBJ1-4
d_call: -
clone_size: -
v_call: TRBV2
cdr3_nt: TGTGCCAGCAGGGCCTACGCAACTAATGAAAAACTGTTTTTT
cdr3_aa: CASRAYATNEKLFF

j_call: TRBJ2-5
d_call: -
clone_size: -
v_call: TRBV7-9
cdr3_nt: TGTGCCAGCAGCTTAGTAAGGACAGCTCAAGAGACCCAGTACTTC
cdr3_aa: CASSLVRTAQETQYF

j_call: TRBJ2-3
d_call: -
clone_size: many
v_call: TRBV15
cdr3_nt: TGTGCCACCATGCGGTCGGATACAGATACGCAGTATTTT
cdr3_aa: CATMRSDTDTQYF

j_call: TRBJ1-6
d_call: -
clone_size: -
v_call: TRBV20-1
cdr3_nt: TGCAGTGGGGCTGACGGGTCCTATAATTCACCCCTCCACTTT
cdr3_aa: CSGADGSYNSPLHF

j_call: TRBJ1-2
d_call: -
clone_size: -
v_call: TRBV2
cdr3_nt: TGTGCCAGCAGTGAAAGACCTGGGGGCTACACCTTC
cdr3_aa: CASSERPGGYTF

j_call: TRBJ1-4
d_call: -
clone_size: -
v_call: TRBV5-1
cdr3_nt: TGCGCCAGCAAGTGGGGAGATTCTAATGAAAAACTGTTTTTT
cdr3_aa: CASKWGDSNEKLFF

j_call: TRBJ1-5
d_call: -
clone_size: -
v_call: TRBV12-3/TRBV12-4
cdr3_nt: TGTGCCAGCAGTTTACTGGTAAATCAGCCCCAGCATTTT
cdr3_aa: CASSLLVNQPQHF

j_call: TRBJ1-2
d_call: -
clone_size: many
v_call: TRBV4-2
cdr3_nt: TGTGCCAGCAGCCGGTCCGGGGATGGCTACACCTTC
cdr3_aa: CASSRSGDGYTF

j_call: TRBJ2-7
d_call: -
clone_size: few
v_call: TRBV27
cdr3_nt: TGTGCCAGCAGTTTAATGCCAGGAAACTCCTACGAGCAGTACTTC
cdr3_aa: CASSLMPGNSYEQYF

j_call: TRBJ1-2
d_call: -
clone_size: few
v_call: TRBV10-3
cdr3_nt: TGTGCCATCAGTGAAATACAGGACAACTACACCTTC
cdr3_aa: CAISEIQDNYTF

j_call: TRBJ1-3
d_call: -
clone_size: once
v_call: TRBV4-1
cdr3_nt: TGCGCCAGCAGCCAAGATGTATCCGGGACTGGAAACACCATATATTTT
cdr3_aa: CASSQDVSGTGNTIYF

j_call: TRBJ2-4
d_call: -
clone_size: -
v_call: TRBV7-9
cdr3_nt: TGTGCCAGCAGCTTAGACGGCGGCTTAGCCAAAAACATTCAGTACTTC
cdr3_aa: CASSLDGGLAKNIQYF

j_call: TRBJ1-2
d_call: -
clone_size: few
v_call: TRBV10-3
cdr3_nt: TGTGCCATCAGTGACTCTGAGGTATCCGGCTACACCTTC
cdr3_aa: CAISDSEVSGYTF

j_call: TRBJ2-2
d_call: -
clone_size: few
v_call: TRBV7-2
cdr3_nt: TGTGCCAGCAGTCCCCCGACCGGGCAGAACACCGGGGAGCTGTTTTTT
cdr3_aa: CASSPPTGQNTGELFF

j_call: TRBJ2-3
d_call: -
clone_size: -
v_call: TRBV20-1
cdr3_nt: TGCAGTGCTCCGATTAGCGGAATCACAGATACGCAGTATTTT
cdr3_aa: CSAPISGITDTQYF

j_call: TRBJ2-4
d_call: -
clone_size: few
v_call: TRBV5-1
cdr3_nt: TGCGCCAGCAGCTTGGTTGGCAGGATGCTAGGGGACATTCAGTACTTC
cdr3_aa: CASSLVGRMLGDIQYF